This TCR beta chain was obtained from a study of blood T cell repertoires in COVID-19. The V and J ends lost 2 bases and 6 bases, in that order; junction bases with no gene match: 7. This CDR3 comprises 14 residues. Germline V gives CDR1 SGDLS, CDR2 YYNGEE. This clone was recorded a few times. Data came from immunoSEQ multiplex PCR; TCRdb stores just in-frame clones and leaves some out. The sample shows around 67,000 clones, 80% to 90% of them seen only once. The sample taken for sequencing was peripheral blood. The gene calls are TRBV9 and TRBJ1-2; 7 bases map to TRBD1. The TCR originated in a man aged 45-60 years with active COVID-19. CDR3: CASSVGGTDHGYTF. CDR3 DNA: TGTGCCAGCAGCGTGGGCGGGACAGATCATGGCTACACCTTC.